This TCR beta chain was obtained from a study of blood T cell repertoires in COVID-19. Study-wide context: PBMCs, B-cell-depleted T cells, or T cells provided the cDNA or gDNA that made up the material.

A Seattle source enrolled patients during active infection and followed them longitudinally. The CDR3 sequence is 11 residues long. V shed 2 bases and J shed 3 bases, with 4 bases lying between them. From germline, CDR1 is GTSNPN and CDR2 SVGIG (reference sequence). Methods used by the authors: Amplification with reference gene primers provided the estimates of nucleated cell counts. Measured with immunoSEQ multiplex PCR; TCRdb has only the in-frame clones, and not every one. That table is the source of V, J and clone size, and D and trimming were worked out from the DNA. Here the sample spans about 170,000 clones, 80% to 90% being singletons.

Sequencing was done on a sample of peripheral blood. V is TRBV30 and J is TRBJ1-2; D gene uncertain. The source is an elderly woman with COVID-19, enrolled during active disease. This chain's CDR3 is CAWSPYYGYTF. In DNA, the CDR3 is TGTGCCTGGAGTCCTTACTATGGCTACACCTTC.